This note documents a single TCR beta chain sequence. The data were taken from a study of T cell repertoires in cytomegalovirus infection. One entry per CDR3 protein results from TCRdb running MiXCR on the reads. This table has around 250,000 distinct CDR3 sequences, over 15% appearing once. Germline loops: CDR1 SQVTM, CDR2 ANQGSEA. The length of the CDR3 is 16 residues. V was shortened by 0 bases and J by 1 base, with 15 bases between the two germline ends. What was sequenced was CD8+ T cells from PBMCs. V is TRBV29-1 and J is TRBJ2-5, with a tentative D call TRBD2 (5 bases). The TCR originated in a human donor in good health (CMV status not recorded). Some clones in this sample may be carry-over from other donors' samples. CDR3 loop: CSVEDYSLGTQETQYF. CDR3 bases: TGCAGCGTTGAAGACTACTCACTAGGAACCCAAGAGACCCAGTACTTC.